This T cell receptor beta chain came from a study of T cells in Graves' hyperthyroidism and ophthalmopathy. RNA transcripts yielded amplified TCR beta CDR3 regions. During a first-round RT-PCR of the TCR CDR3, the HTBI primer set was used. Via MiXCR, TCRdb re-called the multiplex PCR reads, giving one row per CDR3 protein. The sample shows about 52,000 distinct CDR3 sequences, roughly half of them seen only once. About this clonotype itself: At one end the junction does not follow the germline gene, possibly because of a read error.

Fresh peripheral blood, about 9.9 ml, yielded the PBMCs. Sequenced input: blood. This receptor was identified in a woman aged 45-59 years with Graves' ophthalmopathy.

CDR3 in DNA: TGCGCCAGCAGCTTGCAGGTAGATCAGCTCCAGCATTTT. The encoded protein is CASSLQVDQLQHF. The chain combines TRBV5-1 with TRBJ1-5; D is uncertain. Looked up from germline, CDR1 is SGHRS and CDR2 is YFSETQ. The CDR3 has 13 amino acids. The entire variable domain, with the rest obtained from reference TRBV5-1 and TRBJ1-5, is as follows: KAGVTQTPRYLIKTRGQQVTLSCSPISGHRSVSWYQQTPGQGLQFLFEYFSETQRNKGNFPGRFSGRQFSNSRSEMNVSTLELGDSALYLCASSLQVDQLQHFGDGTRLSIL.